These 19 T cell receptor beta chains were sequenced from one sample in a study of blood T cell repertoires in COVID-19. TCRdb keeps only in-frame clones here, not all; method: immunoSEQ multiplex PCR. The data hold about 240,000 clones, with roughly 86% observed a single time. Sequencing used peripheral blood. These receptors were obtained from a woman in her 70s with active or convalescent COVID-19.

The chain joins TRBV5-5 to TRBJ1-1; 9 bases line up with TRBD1. V trimming: 4 bases; J trimming: 5 bases; junction bases outside the gene matches: 9. The CDR3 is made up of 15 amino acids. Germline V lookup: CDR1 SGHKS, CDR2 YYEKEE (reference sequence). As DNA, the CDR3 is TGTGCCAGCAGCCCCTGGACAGGGGAGAGAACTGAAGCTTTCTTT. Its translation: CASSPWTGERTEAFF. Variable domain in full (rest from reference TRBV5-5 and TRBJ1-1): DAGVTQSPTHLIKTRGQQVTLRCSPISGHKSVSWYQQVLGQGPQFIFQYYEKEERGRGNFPDRFSARQFPNYSSELNVNALLLGDSALYLCASSPWTGERTEAFFGQGTRLTVV.

This clone was detected a few times. V and J are TRBV4-2 and TRBJ1-6; the D is unclear. Trimming removed 1 base at V and 8 bases at J, with 6 bases between. The CDR3 has 13 amino acids. Per germline, CDR1 LGHNA and CDR2 YNFKEQ. The CDR3 loop reads CASSQGEDSPLHF. For the CDR3, the DNA is TGTGCCAGCAGCCAAGGGGAGGATTCACCCCTCCACTTT.

The CDR3: CASSLRSTGANTGELFF. The CDR3 DNA reads TGTGCCAGCAGCCTACGGTCGACAGGGGCGAACACCGGGGAGCTGTTTTTT. This rearrangement joins TRBV9 to TRBJ2-2; TRBD1 matches at 8 bases. Germline V CDR1 and CDR2: SGDLS, YYNGEE. This CDR3 is built from 17 residues. Trimming cost V 4 bases and J 0 bases; bases outside gene matches: 8. Using reference TRBV9 and TRBJ2-2 for the parts outside the CDR3, the full variable domain is DSGVTQTPKHLITATGQRVTLRCSPRSGDLSVYWYQQSLDQGLQFLIQYYNGEERAKGNILERFSAQQFPDLHSELNLSSLELGDSALYFCASSLRSTGANTGELFFGEGSRLTVL.

This clone came up a few times. This chain connects TRBV7-2 to TRBJ1-1; TRBD1 is a possible D gene (5 bases). V dropped 3 bases and J dropped 2 bases, with 13 bases sitting between them. Per germline, CDR1 SGHTA and CDR2 FQGNSA. The CDR3 runs 15 residues. The CDR3 nucleotides read TGTGCCAGCAGCTTCAGGGATAGAGGAAACACTGAAGCTTTCTTT. Translating gives CASSFRDRGNTEAFF.

The V call is TRBV29-1, the J call TRBJ1-1; 7 bases agree with TRBD1. The CDR3 loop spans 12 amino acids. Germline CDR1 SQVTM, CDR2 ANQGSEA. V lost 5 bases and J lost 5; bases outside the gene matches: 5. The CDR3 region is CSVLTGPTEAFF. The CDR3 DNA reads as TGCAGCGTTTTGACAGGGCCGACTGAAGCTTTCTTT.

Only a few counts were recorded for this clone. The chain carries TRBV2 and TRBJ2-7; D is possibly TRBD1 (5 bases). The CDR3 is made up of 12 amino acids. The germline CDR1 and CDR2 sequences are SNHLY and FYNNEI. Trimming took off 4 bases at V and 4 bases at J, with 8 bases between the two ends. The CDR3 nucleotides read TGTGCCAGCAGTGGAGACAGTTACGAGCAGTACTTC. Encoded protein: CASSGDSYEQYF.

This chain links TRBV19 with TRBJ1-2, with 7 bases matching TRBD1. Trimming cost V 4 bases and J 4 bases; bases outside gene matches: 15. The CDR3 extends over 17 amino acids. Germline loops: CDR1 LNHDA, CDR2 SQIVND (reference sequence). As DNA, the CDR3 is TGTGCCAGTAGTAGACCGGGACAGCCGGAAGAGGGCTATGGCTACACCTTC. Amino acid sequence: CASSRPGQPEEGYGYTF. Using reference TRBV19 and TRBJ1-2 for the parts outside the CDR3, the full variable domain is DGGITQSPKYLFRKEGQNVTLSCEQNLNHDAMYWYRQDPGQGLRLIYYSQIVNDFQKGDIAEGYSVSREKKESFPLTVTSAQKNPTAFYLCASSRPGQPEEGYGYTFGSGTRLTVV.

This chain connects TRBV10-3 to TRBJ1-2; TRBD1 aligns across 10 bases. The CDR3 has 14 residues. With 7 bases clipped from V and 4 bases from J, the junction kept 6 bases outside the gene matches. Germline V gene sequence: CDR1 ENHRY, CDR2 SYGVKD. This chain's CDR3 is CAITPGQGVYGYTF. In DNA form, the CDR3 reads TGTGCCATCACTCCCGGACAGGGGGTCTATGGCTACACCTTC.

V usage is TRBV9 and J usage is TRBJ2-5; 8 bases map to TRBD2. Trimming cost V 4 bases and J 4 bases; bases outside gene matches: 6. The CDR3 covers 14 residues. The germline CDR1 and CDR2 sequences are SGDLS and YYNGEE. CDR3 nucleotide sequence: TGTGCCAGCAGCTTCGCCCGGGGGGGAGAGACCCAGTACTTC. It translates to CASSFARGGETQYF.

This sequence joins TRBV6-5 and TRBJ2-5, with 9 bases aligning to TRBD1. Germline CDR1 reads MNHEY; CDR2 reads SVGAGI. Trimming at V came to 5 bases and at J to 5 bases, leaving 9 bases not matched to a gene. The CDR3 extends over 15 amino acids. The CDR3 bases are TGTGCCAGCAGTCACCGGGACAGGGTGTCGGAGACCCAGTACTTC. This encodes CASSHRDRVSETQYF.

The gene calls are TRBV7-8 and TRBJ1-2; 8 bases are shared with TRBD1. This CDR3 spans 15 amino acids. Germline V CDR1 and CDR2: SGHVS, FQNEAQ. V trimming: 6 bases; J trimming: 5 bases; junction bases outside the gene matches: 11. CDR3 sequence (DNA): TGTGCCAGCAGAACGCAGGGGGCGCTCCCTTATGGCTACACCTTC. Translation: CASRTQGALPYGYTF.

The chain links TRBV18 to TRBJ2-1; TRBD1 aligns across 8 bases. J gave up 9 bases and V 6 bases, and 4 bases lay outside the gene matches. The CDR3 contains 12 residues. Per germline, CDR1 KGHSH and CDR2 LQKENI. CDR3 DNA: TGTGCCAGCTCCCCCGGACAGGGTGAGCAGTTCTTC. This translates into CASSPGQGEQFF.

This clone showed up just a few times. The chain employs TRBV2 and TRBJ1-2; possible D gene TRBD1, 6 bases. The germline V gene has CDR1 SNHLY and CDR2 FYNNEI. The CDR3 length is 14 residues. V was clipped by 6 bases and J by 6 bases, with 17 bases between them. CDR3 amino acids: CASSELGATNGYTF. The CDR3 nucleotides read TGTGCCAGCAGCGAACTGGGGGCGACCAATGGCTACACCTTC.

This CDR3 is CASTAGTYEQYF. Here the CDR3 DNA reads TGTGCCAGCACGGCAGGCACCTACGAGCAGTACTTC. The chain combines TRBV6-5 with TRBJ2-7; D gene ambiguous. Trimming took off 7 bases at V and 2 bases at J, with 9 bases between the two ends. The length of the CDR3 is 12 residues. Looked up from germline, CDR1 is MNHEY and CDR2 is SVGAGI.

Only a few counts were recorded for this clone. This chain joins TRBV11-3 and TRBJ1-1, with D possibly matching TRBD1 (6 bases). V was shortened by 2 bases and J by 7 bases, with 14 bases between the two germline ends. The CDR3 covers 14 residues. The germline V gene has CDR1 SGHNT and CDR2 YENEEA. CDR3 coding DNA: TGTGCCAGCAGCTTACCGGACAGAGGGGTTGAAGCTTTCTTT. Amino acid sequence: CASSLPDRGVEAFF.

V usage is TRBV7-9 and J usage is TRBJ1-5, with 7 nucleotides matching TRBD1. V lost 3 bases to trimming and J lost 0 bases; unmatched junction nucleotides: 8. Germline V gene sequence: CDR1 SEHNR, CDR2 FQNEAQ (reference sequence). The CDR3 spans 17 residues. CDR3 sequence reads: CASSFSTGSGSNQPQHF. For the CDR3, the DNA is TGTGCCAGCAGCTTTTCGACAGGGTCGGGTAGCAATCAGCCCCAGCATTTT.

This sequence joins TRBV29-1 and TRBJ1-2; D is unresolved. Per germline, CDR1 SQVTM and CDR2 ANQGSEA. CDR3 length equals 14 residues. The CDR3 nucleotides read TGCAGTCCCCACATCGAAATTCCCCCGGGGGGCTACACCTTC. The encoded protein is CSPHIEIPPGGYTF. The whole variable domain, filled in from reference TRBV29-1 and TRBJ1-2, reads SAVISQKPSRDICQRGTSLTIQCQVDSQVTMMFWYRQQPGQSLTLIATANQGSEATYESGFVIDKFPISRPNLTFSTLTVSNMSPEDSSIYLCSPHIEIPPGGYTFGSGTRLTVV.

This clone was observed once. The chain combines TRBV5-4 with TRBJ1-6; D remains ambiguous. This CDR3 region has 14 residues. The V gene lost 3 bases and the J gene lost 9 bases, with 13 bases spanning the gap. Per germline, CDR1 SGHNT and CDR2 YYREEE (reference sequence). CDR3 protein: CASSSKEGSSPLHF. CDR3 coding DNA: TGTGCCAGCAGCTCCAAGGAGGGTAGTTCACCCCTCCACTTT. The full variable domain, rest sourced from reference TRBV5-4 and TRBJ1-6, is ETGVTQSPTHLIKTRGQQVTLRCSSQSGHNTVSWYQQALGQGPQFIFQYYREEENGRGNFPPRFSGLQFPNYSSELNVNALELDDSALYLCASSSKEGSSPLHFGNGTRLTVT.

This clone appeared a few times. The chain has TRBV19 and TRBJ1-2; no firm D call. Trimming shortened V by 1 base and J by 8 bases, and 20 bases separated the two germline ends. The CDR3 sequence is 16 residues long. Germline V gives CDR1 LNHDA, CDR2 SQIVND (reference sequence). CDR3 sequence reads: CASSIAQANRAYGYTF. The CDR3 coding sequence is TGTGCCAGTAGTATAGCGCAGGCCAACCGAGCCTACGGCTACACCTTC.